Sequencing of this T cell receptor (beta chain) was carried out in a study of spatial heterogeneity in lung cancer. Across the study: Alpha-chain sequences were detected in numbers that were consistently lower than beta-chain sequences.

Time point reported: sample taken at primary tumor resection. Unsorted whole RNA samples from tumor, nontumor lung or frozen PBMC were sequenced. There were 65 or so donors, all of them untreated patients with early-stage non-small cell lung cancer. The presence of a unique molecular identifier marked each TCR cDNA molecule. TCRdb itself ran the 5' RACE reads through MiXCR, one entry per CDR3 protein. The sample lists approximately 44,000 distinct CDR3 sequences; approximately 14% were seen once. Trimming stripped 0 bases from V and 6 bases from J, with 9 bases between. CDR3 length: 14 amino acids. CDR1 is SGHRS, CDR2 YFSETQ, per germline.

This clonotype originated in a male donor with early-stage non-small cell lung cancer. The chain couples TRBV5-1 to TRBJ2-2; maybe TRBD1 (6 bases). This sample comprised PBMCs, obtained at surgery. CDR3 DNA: TGCGCCAGCAGCTTGGCAGGGGTAGCCGGGGAGCTGTTTTTT. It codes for CASSLAGVAGELFF.